Listed below are T cell receptor beta chains from one sample, sequenced in a study of CD8 T cells in Susac syndrome. Using its own MiXCR run on the immunoSEQ multiplex PCR reads, TCRdb lists one record per CDR3 protein. The sample has 140,000 to 150,000 distinct CDR3 sequences, almost 96% seen once; the top ten hold approximately 0.08%. Sequenced: CD4+ T cells from PBMCs. These receptors originate from a human donor with Susac syndrome. The CDR3 runs from the conserved cysteine through the conserved F or W. Each record gives: V gene, clone size, D gene, J gene, CDR3 protein, CDR3 DNA. A D gene is named only where the DNA matches it firmly. Rows give clone size only sometimes, using once, few, many, or a class for an expanded clone.

V: TRBV2
size: few
D: .
J: TRBJ2-5
CDR3: CASSRVETQYF
DNA: TGTGCCAGCAGTCGAGTAGAGACCCAGTACTTC

V: TRBV2
size: .
D: .
J: TRBJ1-5
CDR3: CASNLDGQPQHF
DNA: TGTGCCAGCAACCTGGACGGTCAGCCCCAGCATTTT

V: TRBV7-3
size: .
D: TRBD1
J: TRBJ2-5
CDR3: CASSLGQWETQYF
DNA: TGTGCCAGCAGCCTGGGACAGTGGGAGACCCAGTACTTC

V: TRBV12-3/TRBV12-4
size: .
D: .
J: TRBJ1-5
CDR3: CASTDSYQPQHF
DNA: TGTGCCAGCACCGACAGTTATCAGCCCCAGCATTTT

V: TRBV20-1
size: .
D: .
J: TRBJ1-2
CDR3: CSARVGQNHYGYTF
DNA: TGCAGTGCTAGAGTCGGACAGAACCACTATGGCTACACCTTC

V: TRBV20-1
size: few
D: .
J: TRBJ2-5
CDR3: CSARQETQYF
DNA: TGCAGTGCTAGACAGGAGACCCAGTACTTC

V: TRBV5-1
size: .
D: .
J: TRBJ2-7
CDR3: CASSLQSGDEQYF
DNA: TGCGCCAGCAGCTTGCAGTCTGGGGACGAGCAGTACTTC

V: TRBV2
size: .
D: .
J: TRBJ2-5
CDR3: CASGEAGDQETQYF
DNA: TGTGCCAGCGGCGAAGCAGGAGACCAAGAGACCCAGTACTTC

V: TRBV18
size: .
D: TRBD1
J: TRBJ1-3
CDR3: CASSRTGGYGNTIYF
DNA: TGTGCCAGCTCCCGGACAGGGGGCTATGGAAACACCATATATTTT

V: TRBV2
size: .
D: TRBD1
J: TRBJ1-2
CDR3: CASSADRGGPF
DNA: TGTGCCAGCAGTGCGGACAGGGGTGGCCCCTTC

V: TRBV2
size: .
D: .
J: TRBJ1-2
CDR3: CASRWGESDGYTF
DNA: TGTGCCAGCAGATGGGGGGAATCCGACGGCTACACCTTC

V: TRBV11-2
size: .
D: .
J: TRBJ1-1
CDR3: CASSLEIAGGPEAFF
DNA: TGTGCCAGCAGCTTAGAGATTGCGGGAGGCCCTGAAGCTTTCTTT

V: TRBV12-3/TRBV12-4
size: .
D: TRBD2
J: TRBJ2-4
CDR3: CASSPGLAVGIQYF
DNA: TGTGCCAGCAGTCCCGGACTAGCGGTGGGGATTCAGTACTTC

V: TRBV28
size: .
D: TRBD2
J: TRBJ2-1
CDR3: CASSTPGLGDNEQFF
DNA: TGTGCCAGCAGTACACCGGGACTAGGAGACAATGAGCAGTTCTTC

V: TRBV30
size: .
D: .
J: TRBJ2-7
CDR3: CAWSGGVEPYEQYF
DNA: TGTGCCTGGAGCGGCGGTGTCGAACCCTACGAGCAGTACTTC

V: TRBV12-3/TRBV12-4
size: once
D: .
J: TRBJ1-1
CDR3: CASSQSGVGYTEAFF
DNA: TGTGCCAGCAGTCAATCAGGGGTTGGCTACACTGAAGCTTTCTTT

V: TRBV29-1
size: .
D: .
J: TRBJ1-2
CDR3: CSAGGGLVVGYTF
DNA: TGCAGCGCTGGGGGGGGCCTAGTTGTTGGCTACACCTTC

V: TRBV3-1
size: .
D: .
J: TRBJ1-5
CDR3: CASSPGHTNQPQHF
DNA: TGTGCCAGCAGCCCGGGACATACCAATCAGCCCCAGCATTTT

V: TRBV3-1
size: .
D: TRBD1
J: TRBJ2-7
CDR3: CASSQDDHRGGYEQYF
DNA: TGTGCCAGCAGCCAAGATGACCACAGGGGTGGGTACGAGCAGTACTTC

V: TRBV20-1
size: .
D: TRBD1
J: TRBJ1-2
CDR3: CSGAAGTGYGYTF
DNA: TGCAGTGGAGCAGCCGGGACAGGGTATGGCTACACCTTC

V: TRBV20-1
size: .
D: TRBD2
J: TRBJ2-5
CDR3: CSARTTSGRQETQYF
DNA: TGCAGTGCTAGAACGACTAGCGGGCGCCAAGAGACCCAGTACTTC

V: TRBV12-3/TRBV12-4
size: .
D: .
J: TRBJ2-2
CDR3: CASSLALSGANTGELFF
DNA: TGTGCCAGCAGTTTAGCGCTTAGCGGCGCGAACACCGGGGAGCTGTTTTTT

V: TRBV9
size: .
D: .
J: TRBJ2-3
CDR3: CASSVLVGTDTQYF
DNA: TGTGCCAGCAGCGTGCTAGTCGGGACAGATACGCAGTATTTT

V: TRBV20-1
size: .
D: .
J: TRBJ2-2
CDR3: CSASQRAIGELFF
DNA: TGCAGTGCTAGTCAGAGAGCGATCGGGGAGCTGTTTTTT

V: TRBV12-3/TRBV12-4
size: .
D: .
J: TRBJ1-5
CDR3: CASSLSQNNQPQHF
DNA: TGTGCCAGCAGTTTATCACAGAACAATCAGCCCCAGCATTTT

V: TRBV25-1
size: .
D: .
J: TRBJ2-3
CDR3: CASSGPRDTQYF
DNA: TGTGCCAGCAGTGGACCACGAGATACGCAGTATTTT

V: TRBV11-2
size: .
D: TRBD1
J: TRBJ1-2
CDR3: CASTSGGNYGYTF
DNA: TGTGCCAGCACCTCAGGGGGCAACTATGGCTACACCTTC

V: TRBV20-1
size: .
D: .
J: TRBJ1-5
CDR3: CSVARGKDQPQHF
DNA: TGCAGTGTAGCGAGAGGAAAAGACCAGCCCCAGCATTTT

V: TRBV24-1
size: .
D: .
J: TRBJ2-2
CDR3: CATSDTTRGPNTGELFF
DNA: TGTGCCACCAGTGACACTACCCGGGGGCCGAACACCGGGGAGCTGTTTTTT

V: TRBV4-1
size: .
D: .
J: TRBJ1-1
CDR3: CASSQGLLNTEAFF
DNA: TGCGCCAGCAGCCAAGGCCTCTTGAACACTGAAGCTTTCTTT

V: TRBV19
size: .
D: TRBD2
J: TRBJ2-1
CDR3: CASSITSGGFNEQFF
DNA: TGTGCCAGTAGTATTACTAGCGGGGGGTTCAATGAGCAGTTCTTC

V: TRBV9
size: .
D: TRBD1
J: TRBJ2-1
CDR3: CASTGRDRTYNEQFF
DNA: TGTGCCAGCACCGGCCGGGACAGAACCTACAATGAGCAGTTCTTC

V: TRBV18
size: .
D: .
J: TRBJ2-1
CDR3: CASSPPLTILDNEQFF
DNA: TGTGCCAGCTCACCACCGCTGACAATACTCGACAATGAGCAGTTCTTC